The 22 T cell receptor beta chains below all came from one sample that was sequenced in a study of identical twins. One entry per CDR3 protein results from TCRdb running MiXCR on the 5' RACE reads. The profile covers hundreds of thousands of distinct CDR3 sequences, with 15% to 20% appearing a single time and 13% taken by the ten largest. In addition, the sample was reused for a study of T cells expressing NK-cell markers.

The sequencing input was PBMCs. All receptors derive from a woman aged 18-29 years in good health.

The chain links TRBV7-9 to TRBJ2-7; either TRBD1 or TRBD2 may supply D (5 bases each). The CDR3 covers 14 residues. Germline CDR1 is SEHNR and CDR2 is FQNEAQ (reference sequence). The V end was cut by 5 bases, the J end by 2 bases, with 13 bases between. CDR3 loop: CASSPGRSTYEQYF. Written as DNA, the CDR3 is TGTGCCAGCAGCCCGGGACGGTCCACCTACGAGCAGTACTTC. Drawing the rest from reference TRBV7-9 and TRBJ2-7, the complete variable domain is DTGVSQNPRHKITKRGQNVTFRCDPISEHNRLYWYRQTLGQGPEFLTYFQNEAQLEKSRLLSDRFSAERPKGSFSTLEIQRTEQGDSAMYLCASSPGRSTYEQYFGPGTRLTVT.

The J gene is TRBJ2-7, the V gene TRBV6-1, with TRBD2 matching over 12 bases. Germline V gives CDR1 MNHNS, CDR2 SASEGT. CDR3 size: 14 residues. V was clipped by 5 bases and J by 5 bases; unmatched bases: 4. CDR3 nucleotides: TGTGCCAGCAGTCGACTAGCGGGGGAGGACGAGCAGTACTTC. Its translation is CASSRLAGEDEQYF.

The J gene is TRBJ1-6, the V gene TRBV20-1; a weak D match, TRBD1 (5 bases). Deletions cut 3 bases from V and 7 bases from J, with 13 bases between. Germline V gene data show CDR1 as DFQATT and CDR2 as SNEGSKA (reference sequence). CDR3 length: 14 amino acids. DNA of the CDR3: TGCAGTGCTAGTTCGGGACTGGGGAATTCACCCCTCCACTTT. Residues: CSASSGLGNSPLHF.

Written as DNA, the CDR3 is TGCAGCGTTGATAGTGGTAGCGGGAGGGTAGATACGCAGTATTTT. Translated: CSVDSGSGRVDTQYF. The chain recombines TRBV29-1 with TRBJ2-3; TRBD2 agrees at 11 bases. The CDR3 is made up of 15 amino acids. In germline, CDR1 is SQVTM, CDR2 ANQGSEA. J lost 5 bases, V lost 3 bases, and 7 bases had no gene match.

The genes are TRBV7-2 and TRBJ2-1; possibly TRBD2 for D (5 bases). Per germline, CDR1 SGHTA and CDR2 FQGNSA. The CDR3 runs to 14 residues. Deletions cut 4 bases from V and 7 bases from J, with 14 bases between. CDR3 sequence (DNA): TGTGCCAGCAGCTCCCTTGATACTAGGAATGAGCAGTTCTTC. It encodes CASSSLDTRNEQFF.

The chain carries TRBV7-9 and TRBJ1-6; D gene unclear. The CDR3 covers 13 residues. V lost 5 bases and J 6 bases, leaving 8 bases between the germline ends. Germline assignment: CDR1 SEHNR and CDR2 FQNEAQ (reference sequence). CDR3 in amino acids: CASSPMANSPLHF. In DNA, the CDR3 is TGTGCCAGCAGCCCCATGGCTAATTCACCCCTCCACTTT.

The genes are TRBV12-3 or TRBV12-4 and TRBJ1-2; D is possibly TRBD1 (6 bases). Trimming left V 5 bases short and J 4 bases short, with 14 bases between. The CDR3 covers 14 residues. The DNA for the CDR3 is TGTGCCAGCAGTCCCACGGGGGCTTTCTATGGCTACACCTTC. It is translated as CASSPTGAFYGYTF.

This sequence joins TRBV7-9 and TRBJ2-2; perhaps TRBD2 as D (7 bases). Germline CDR1 SEHNR, CDR2 FQNEAQ (reference sequence). The CDR3 runs to 16 residues. V lost 5 bases, J lost 4 bases, and 17 bases lay in between. The CDR3 sequence: CASSQGGVLPTGELFF. In DNA, the CDR3 is TGTGCCAGCAGCCAAGGGGGGGTCCTACCCACCGGGGAGCTGTTTTTT.

This clonotype was counted many times. The V and J genes are TRBV7-2 and TRBJ2-7; TRBD1 matches at 8 bases. CDR1 is SGHTA, CDR2 FQGNSA, per germline. This CDR3 region has 15 residues. V gave up 1 base and J gave up 4 bases; unmatched junction bases: 6. This CDR3 reads CASSLGGTGTYEQYF. The CDR3 DNA follows: TGTGCCAGCAGCTTAGGGGGGACAGGAACTTACGAGCAGTACTTC.

This clonotype has only a few counts. This chain uses TRBV2 with TRBJ2-7, with D maybe TRBD1 (7 bases). The length of the CDR3 is 14 residues. Looked up from germline, CDR1 is SNHLY and CDR2 is FYNNEI. With 5 bases removed from V and 4 bases from J, the gap between germline ends came to 15 bases. CDR3 DNA sequence: TGTGCCAGCAGTAACGGTGCAGGGGGGTACGAGCAGTACTTC. It encodes CASSNGAGGYEQYF.

This clonotype was observed a handful of times. This chain connects TRBV12-3 or TRBV12-4 to TRBJ2-1; no firm D call. V was cut by 3 bases and J by 6 bases, with 12 bases left in between. CDR3 length: 14 residues. The CDR3 DNA reads as TGTGCCAGCAGTTTTCAGCCTGTAACCAATGAGCAGTTCTTC. This gives the protein CASSFQPVTNEQFF.

In its sample, this clonotype was seen a few times. V and J are TRBV7-2 and TRBJ1-6, with 11 bases matching TRBD1. The germline V gene has CDR1 SGHTA and CDR2 FQGNSA. V lost 2 bases, J lost 7 bases, and 4 bases stayed unmatched. The CDR3 loop spans 16 amino acids. CDR3 sequence: CASSLRTGGRNSPLHF. DNA for the CDR3: TGTGCCAGCAGCTTAAGGACAGGGGGCAGGAATTCACCCCTCCACTTT.

The rearrangement joins TRBV5-1 to TRBJ2-4, with D perhaps matching TRBD1 (6 bases). The V gene's germline CDR1 is SGHRS and CDR2 YFSETQ. Trimming took off 4 bases at V and 0 bases at J, with 11 bases between the two ends. The CDR3 runs to 15 residues. The DNA of the CDR3 is TGCGCCAGCAGCGTAGGGGGACAAGCCAAAAACATTCAGTACTTC. Translating gives CASSVGGQAKNIQYF.

This clonotype has a count of ten or more. The genes are TRBV28 and TRBJ2-5; D unresolved. Trimming removed 5 bases from V and 2 bases from J, with 9 bases in between. Germline CDR1 reads MDHEN; CDR2 reads SYDVKM. This CDR3 spans 13 amino acids. Written as DNA, the CDR3 is TGTGCCAGCAGTAGGCAGGTGCAAGAGACCCAGTACTTC. Protein product: CASSRQVQETQYF.

The sample holds a few counts of this clonotype. The chain has TRBV5-1 and TRBJ2-1, with D hard to call. The CDR3 length is 15 residues. CDR1 and CDR2 from the germline V gene are SGHRS and YFSETQ. Trimming took 0 bases from V and 2 from J, leaving 9 bases between them. The CDR3 coding sequence is TGCGCCAGCAGCTTGGTAGGGTATACCTACAATGAGCAGTTCTTC. It translates to CASSLVGYTYNEQFF.

The chain joins TRBV29-1 to TRBJ2-3, with D possibly TRBD2 on 6 matching bases. In germline, CDR1 is SQVTM, CDR2 ANQGSEA. The CDR3 consists of 13 residues. Trimming shortened V by 6 bases and J by 6 bases, and 16 bases separated the two germline ends. In DNA, the CDR3 is TGCAGCGTGGGGACTTCGCTCTGGGATACGCAGTATTTT. Protein sequence: CSVGTSLWDTQYF.

In its sample, this clonotype was seen a few times. This chain links TRBV7-9 with TRBJ2-1; D not certain. V was trimmed by 5 bases and J by 15 bases, leaving 17 bases between them. This CDR3 contains 12 residues. Looked up from germline, CDR1 is SEHNR and CDR2 is FQNEAQ (reference sequence). CDR3 nucleotide sequence: TGTGCCAGCAGCATAAACTCTGCTGTACCGTTCTTC. The encoded protein is CASSINSAVPFF.

The chain links TRBV6-5 to TRBJ2-7; D not certain. Germline CDR1 and CDR2: MNHEY and SVGAGI. The CDR3 loop spans 16 amino acids. Deletions cut 0 bases from V and 3 bases from J, with 15 bases between. The CDR3 region is CASSYSISGYNYEQYF. In DNA, the CDR3 is TGTGCCAGCAGTTACTCGATATCTGGGTATAACTACGAGCAGTACTTC.

The J gene is TRBJ1-5, the V gene TRBV6-1; D is ambiguous. The length of the CDR3 is 13 residues. Germline CDR1 reads MNHNS; CDR2 reads SASEGT. The V gene lost 8 bases and the J gene lost 2 bases, with 10 bases spanning the gap. CDR3 amino acids: CASAVNGNQPQHF. CDR3 sequence (DNA): TGTGCCAGCGCGGTAAACGGCAATCAGCCCCAGCATTTT.

The V gene is TRBV18, the J gene TRBJ2-7, with D possibly TRBD2 on 6 matching bases. The CDR3 loop spans 13 amino acids. V lost 1 base and J lost 7, with 11 bases in between. Germline CDR1 is KGHSH and CDR2 is LQKENI. The CDR3 loop reads CASSPRLREEQYF. The CDR3 DNA sequence: TGTGCCAGCTCACCACGGTTACGGGAGGAGCAGTACTTC.

The V call is TRBV3-1, the J call TRBJ2-2; D is ambiguous. Trimming stripped 5 bases from V and 7 bases from J, with 8 bases between. The CDR3 spans 12 residues. From germline, CDR1 is LGHDT and CDR2 YNNKEL (reference sequence). In nucleotides, the CDR3 is TGTGCCAGCAGCGTTAGAGTCGGGGAGCTGTTTTTT. Its translation is CASSVRVGELFF.

This clonotype was counted at least ten times. The chain is built from TRBV6-2 or TRBV6-3 and TRBJ2-3, with 7 bases identical to TRBD2. V was pared by 2 bases and J by 4 bases, with 6 bases of the junction left unmatched. Germline V gene lookup returns CDR1 MNHEY and CDR2 SVGEGT. There are 15 residues in the CDR3. The CDR3 nucleotides read TGTGCCAGCAGTTACGCTAGCGGAGGTGCAGATACGCAGTATTTT. It yields the protein CASSYASGGADTQYF.